The 19 T cell receptor beta chains in this list originate from one sample, sequenced in a study of shared clonotypes between healthy human individuals. Naive CD8 cells were CD45RO-negative, positively selected for CCR7, excluding terminally differentiated effector memory CD45RA+ cells. The assay was immunoSEQ multiplex PCR, and TCRdb's table has in-frame clones only and misses some. The profile covers millions of clones, with 85% to 95% appearing a single time and about 1.5% taken by the ten largest. The sample consisted of naive CD8+ T cells from PBMCs. These receptors were obtained from a man aged 18 to 29 in good health. Some clones in this sample may be carry-over from other donors' samples.

CDR3 region: CASSVSLTAANTEAFF. CDR3 bases: TGTGCCAGCAGCGTCAGCCTTACTGCAGCGAACACTGAAGCTTTCTTT. V usage is TRBV9 and J usage is TRBJ1-1; no reliable D call. The germline V and J ends were trimmed by 2 bases and 1 base, with 15 bases remaining between them. This CDR3 spans 16 amino acids. CDR1 and CDR2 from the germline V gene are SGDLS and YYNGEE. Full variable domain (remainder filled in from reference TRBV9 and TRBJ1-1): DSGVTQTPKHLITATGQRVTLRCSPRSGDLSVYWYQQSLDQGLQFLIQYYNGEERAKGNILERFSAQQFPDLHSELNLSSLELGDSALYFCASSVSLTAANTEAFFGQGTRLTVV.

Comments on this clone: Other DNA sequences in the same sample also yield this CDR3. V usage is TRBV19 and J usage is TRBJ1-1, with D unclear. The germline gives CDR1 LNHDA, CDR2 SQIVND (reference sequence). The CDR3 extends over 15 amino acids. V lost 1 base to trimming and J lost 1 base, with 10 bases between them. The CDR3 spells CASSIARTGNTEAFF. For the CDR3, the DNA is TGTGCCAGTAGTATAGCTCGGACCGGGAACACTGAAGCTTTCTTT.

With respect to this clone: Within the sample, other DNA sequences also encode this same CDR3. V usage is TRBV9 and J usage is TRBJ2-2, with 8 nucleotides matching TRBD1. Losses at the gene ends were 4 bases for V and 2 bases for J; bases not matched to a gene: 7. Germline V CDR1 and CDR2: SGDLS, YYNGEE. This CDR3 comprises 16 residues. DNA for the CDR3: TGTGCCAGCAGCCCCCGGACAGGGACTAACACCGGGGAGCTGTTTTTT. Amino acids: CASSPRTGTNTGELFF.

Concerning this clone itself: The same CDR3 arises from other DNA sequences in this sample as well. The V call is TRBV9, the J call TRBJ2-7; 11 bases map to TRBD2. CDR1 and CDR2 from the germline V gene are SGDLS and YYNGEE. This CDR3 contains 14 residues. With 3 bases clipped from V and 1 base from J, the junction kept 0 bases outside the gene matches. Written as DNA, the CDR3 is TGTGCCAGCAGCGCTAGCGGGAGGTCCTACGAGCAGTACTTC. Translation gives CASSASGRSYEQYF.

A note on this clone: Different DNA sequences within this sample yield the same CDR3. V usage is TRBV9 and J usage is TRBJ2-1; TRBD2 matches 14 bases. Germline V lookup: CDR1 SGDLS, CDR2 YYNGEE. V shed 3 bases, J shed 0 bases, and the junction held 2 bases outside the gene matches. This CDR3 has 17 amino acids. The CDR3 is CASSAGTSGSSYNEQFF. DNA for the CDR3: TGTGCCAGCAGCGCCGGGACTAGCGGGAGCTCCTACAATGAGCAGTTCTTC.

V is TRBV7-3 and J is TRBJ2-1, with D perhaps matching TRBD2 (6 bases). In germline, CDR1 is SGHTA, CDR2 FQGTGA. The ends were cut back, 2 bases at V and 9 bases at J, with 11 bases in the middle. The CDR3 is 13 amino acids. The CDR3 nucleotides read TGTGCCAGCAGCTTACCCCCTAGCGCTGAGCAGTTCTTC. Encoded protein: CASSLPPSAEQFF.

The chain links TRBV7-9 to TRBJ1-4; D may be TRBD1 (6 bases). The CDR3 covers 17 residues. The germline V and J ends were trimmed by 0 bases and 0 bases, with 11 bases remaining between them. Germline V gene sequence: CDR1 SEHNR, CDR2 FQNEAQ (reference sequence). The CDR3 nucleotides read TGTGCCAGCAGCTTAGCTGGGGAGGGGGCAACTAATGAAAAACTGTTTTTT. It specifies CASSLAGEGATNEKLFF.

This rearrangement joins TRBV7-9 to TRBJ2-3; D uncertain. Germline V gives CDR1 SEHNR, CDR2 FQNEAQ (reference sequence). Trimming removed 3 bases from V and 0 bases from J, with 7 bases in between. This CDR3 spans 14 amino acids. CDR3 nucleotides: TGTGCCAGCAGCTTCAGTTCTAGCACAGATACGCAGTATTTT. Protein: CASSFSSSTDTQYF.

This chain links TRBV28 with TRBJ2-5; D tentatively fits TRBD1 or TRBD2 (5 bases each). The CDR3 is made up of 17 amino acids. CDR1 is MDHEN and CDR2 is SYDVKM in the germline V gene. Trimming pared 3 bases from V and 4 bases from J, leaving 21 bases between. The CDR3 nucleotides are TGTGCCAGCAGTTTCCTGGAGGTCGAGATTGGGGGAGAGACCCAGTACTTC. Its protein is CASSFLEVEIGGETQYF.

This chain uses TRBV7-9 with TRBJ2-1; 12 bases agree with TRBD1. With 2 bases clipped from V and 7 bases from J, the junction kept 3 bases outside the gene matches. The CDR3 consists of 15 residues. Germline CDR1 and CDR2: SEHNR and FQNEAQ (reference sequence). The CDR3, as DNA: TGTGCCAGCAGCTTATCGGGACAGGGGGCGAATGAGCAGTTCTTC. Protein sequence: CASSLSGQGANEQFF.

The chain carries TRBV6-4 and TRBJ2-3; tentatively, D is TRBD1 (5 bases). Trimming left V 6 bases short and J 0 bases short, with 13 bases between. Germline V gene sequence: CDR1 MRHNA, CDR2 SNTAGT. The CDR3 has 15 amino acids. The CDR3 loop reads CASSPRGGSTDTQYF. CDR3 coding DNA: TGTGCCAGCAGCCCTAGGGGCGGTAGCACAGATACGCAGTATTTT.

The chain carries TRBV11-3 and TRBJ2-1; TRBD2 matches 7 bases. The CDR3 has 16 amino acids. The germline V gene encodes CDR1 SGHNT and CDR2 YENEEA. V dropped 2 bases and J dropped 8; count of bases not matched to a gene: 12. The CDR3, as DNA: TGTGCCAGCAGCTTATACCGTGGGAGGGACTCCCATGAGCAGTTCTTC. Its translation: CASSLYRGRDSHEQFF.

The CDR3 region has the DNA TGCGCCAGCAGCCCCCAGGGGGGCAATATGAGAATTAATGAAAAACTGTTTTTT. This sequence encodes CASSPQGGNMRINEKLFF. V gene TRBV4-1 combines with J gene TRBJ1-4; 7 nucleotides align to TRBD1. The CDR3 is 18 residues long. CDR1 MGHRA and CDR2 YSYEKL come from the germline V gene. J gave up 4 bases and V 4 bases, and 15 bases lay outside the gene matches.

This rearrangement joins TRBV5-6 to TRBJ2-7; a possible D gene is TRBD2 (5 bases). Germline CDR1 reads SGHDT; CDR2 reads YYEEEE. The CDR3 covers 15 residues. V was cut by 2 bases and J by 1 base, with 13 bases left in between. The CDR3 nucleotides read TGTGCCAGCAGCTTATGGTGGGAGAAATCCTACGAGCAGTACTTC. This gives the protein CASSLWWEKSYEQYF.

The rearrangement joins TRBV7-7 to TRBJ2-1; no firm D call. Germline lookup yields CDR1 SSHAT and CDR2 FNYEAQ (reference sequence). The CDR3 contains 17 residues. The V and J ends lost 4 bases and 0 bases respectively, with 16 bases between them. In DNA, the CDR3 is TGTGCCAGCAGCTCCGAGCTTAGCCTAAGCTCCTACAATGAGCAGTTCTTC. As protein: CASSSELSLSSYNEQFF.

V gene TRBV28 combines with J gene TRBJ2-5; D uncertain. Trimming took 7 bases from V and 2 from J, leaving 14 bases between them. Germline CDR1 reads MDHEN; CDR2 reads SYDVKM. The CDR3 totals 14 residues. The CDR3: CASTTRTLQETQYF. In nucleotides, the CDR3 is TGTGCCAGCACCACACGTACACTGCAAGAGACCCAGTACTTC.

This chain uses TRBV19 with TRBJ1-1; D unclear. Germline CDR1 reads LNHDA; CDR2 reads SQIVND (reference sequence). The CDR3 is 15 amino acids. Trimming removed 1 base from V and 5 bases from J, with 14 bases in between. The CDR3 coding sequence is TGTGCCAGTAGTATAGCGAGGGAAGTGAGGACTGAAGCTTTCTTT. This codes for CASSIAREVRTEAFF.

This chain links TRBV4-2 with TRBJ1-2; 7 bases align to TRBD1. Losses at the gene ends were 3 bases for V and 6 bases for J; bases not matched to a gene: 7. The germline gives CDR1 LGHNA, CDR2 YNFKEQ. This CDR3 is built from 14 residues. CDR3 in amino acids: CASSHDREENGYTF. The CDR3 DNA reads as TGTGCCAGCAGCCACGACAGGGAAGAAAATGGCTACACCTTC.

This clone was seen just once. This chain links TRBV9 with TRBJ2-7, with D perhaps TRBD1 (5 bases). The germline CDR1 and CDR2 sequences are SGDLS and YYNGEE. V lost 4 bases, J lost 1 base, and 18 bases lay in between. This CDR3 has 16 residues. The CDR3 here is CASSPGAAATSYEQYF. The DNA of the CDR3 is TGTGCCAGCAGCCCTGGGGCGGCCGCTACATCCTACGAGCAGTACTTC.